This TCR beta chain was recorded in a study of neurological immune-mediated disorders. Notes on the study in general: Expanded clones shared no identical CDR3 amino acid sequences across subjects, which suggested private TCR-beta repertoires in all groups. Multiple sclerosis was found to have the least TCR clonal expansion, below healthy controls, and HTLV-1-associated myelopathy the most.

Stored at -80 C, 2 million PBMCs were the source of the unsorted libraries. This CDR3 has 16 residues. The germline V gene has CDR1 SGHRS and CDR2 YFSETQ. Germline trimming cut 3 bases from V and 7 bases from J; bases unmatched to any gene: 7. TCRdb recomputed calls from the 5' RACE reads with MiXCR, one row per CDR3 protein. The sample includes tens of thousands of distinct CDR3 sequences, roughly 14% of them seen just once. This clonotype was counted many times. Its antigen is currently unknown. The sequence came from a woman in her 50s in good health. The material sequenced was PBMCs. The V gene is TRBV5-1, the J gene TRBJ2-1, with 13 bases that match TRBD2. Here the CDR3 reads CASSSQLAGGDNEQFF. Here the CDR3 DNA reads TGCGCCAGCAGCTCCCAACTAGCGGGAGGGGATAATGAGCAGTTCTTC.